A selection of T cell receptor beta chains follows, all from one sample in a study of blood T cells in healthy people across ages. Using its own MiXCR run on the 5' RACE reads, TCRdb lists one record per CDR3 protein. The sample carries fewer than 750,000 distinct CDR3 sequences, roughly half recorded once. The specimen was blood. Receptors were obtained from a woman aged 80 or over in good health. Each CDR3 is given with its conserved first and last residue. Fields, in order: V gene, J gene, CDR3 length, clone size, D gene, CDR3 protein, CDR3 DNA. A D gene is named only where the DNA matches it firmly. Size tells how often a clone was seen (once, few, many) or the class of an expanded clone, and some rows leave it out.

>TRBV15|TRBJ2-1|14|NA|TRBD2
CATSRDRGRDEQFF
TGTGCCACCAGCAGAGATCGCGGGAGAGATGAGCAGTTCTTC
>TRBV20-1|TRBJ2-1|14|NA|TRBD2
CSAAGTSAINEQFF
TGCAGTGCTGCCGGGACTAGCGCTATCAATGAGCAGTTCTTC
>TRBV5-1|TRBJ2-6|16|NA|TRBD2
CASSRDYTSGANVLTF
TGCGCCAGTTCCCGGGACTACACTTCTGGGGCCAACGTCCTGACTTTC
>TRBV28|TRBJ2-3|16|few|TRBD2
CASSRQGLAGTDTQYF
TGTGCCAGCAGTCGGCAGGGACTAGCGGGCACAGATACGCAGTATTTT
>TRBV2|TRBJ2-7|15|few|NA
CASSEFGVHNHEQYF
TGTGCCAGCAGTGAATTCGGGGTGCATAACCACGAGCAGTACTTC
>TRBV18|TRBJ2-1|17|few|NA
CASSPPISGSSYNEQFF
TGTGCCAGCTCACCCCCAATCTCAGGGAGCTCCTACAATGAGCAGTTCTTC
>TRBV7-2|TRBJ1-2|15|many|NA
CASSFPGRGGYGYTF
TGTGCCAGCAGCTTCCCGGGGAGGGGAGGCTATGGCTACACCTTC
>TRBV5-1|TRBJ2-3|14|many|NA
CASSLDSGADTQYF
TGCGCCAGCAGCTTGGACTCGGGGGCAGATACGCAGTATTTT
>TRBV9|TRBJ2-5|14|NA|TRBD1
CASSLTGGYNEQYF
TGTGCCAGCAGTTTGACAGGGGGTTACAATGAGCAGTACTTC
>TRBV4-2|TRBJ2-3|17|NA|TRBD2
CASSQEGTSGTTDTQYF
TGTGCCAGCAGCCAAGAGGGGACTAGCGGGACCACAGATACGCAGTATTTT
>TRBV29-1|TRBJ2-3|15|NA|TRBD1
CSALTWTGGKDTQYF
TGCAGCGCGCTCACCTGGACAGGGGGCAAAGATACGCAGTATTTT
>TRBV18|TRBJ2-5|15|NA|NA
CANSPPGTLKETQYF
TGTGCCAACTCACCACCGGGGACTTTGAAAGAGACCCAGTACTTC
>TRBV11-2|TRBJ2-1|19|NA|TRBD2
CASSLGSTGTRSSYNEQFF
TGTGCCAGCAGCTTAGGCTCCACCGGGACTAGGAGCTCCTACAATGAGCAGTTCTTC
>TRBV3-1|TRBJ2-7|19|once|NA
CASSQGVFGSGTRAYEQYF
TGTGCCAGCAGCCAAGGGGTGTTTGGTTCCGGGACGAGAGCCTACGAGCAGTACTTC
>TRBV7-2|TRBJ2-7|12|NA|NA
CACSYNSYEQYF
TGTGCCTGCAGCTACAACTCCTACGAGCAGTACTTC
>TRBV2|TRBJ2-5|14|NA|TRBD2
CASSPGTSMETQYF
TGTGCCAGCAGTCCTGGGACTAGCATGGAGACCCAGTACTTC
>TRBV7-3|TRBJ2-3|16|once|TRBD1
CASSLRDRGGNDTQYF
TGTGCCAGCAGCTTGAGGGACAGGGGAGGTAATGATACGCAGTATTTT
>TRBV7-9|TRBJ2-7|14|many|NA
CASSLVSDSYEQYF
TGTGCCAGCAGCTTAGTGTCAGACTCCTACGAGCAGTACTTC
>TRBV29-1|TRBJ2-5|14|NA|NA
CSVDGSKPKETQYF
TGCAGCGTTGATGGTTCTAAACCCAAAGAGACCCAGTACTTC
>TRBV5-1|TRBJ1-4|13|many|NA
CASSLPGSEKLFF
TGCGCCAGCAGCTTGCCGGGATCGGAAAAACTGTTTTTT
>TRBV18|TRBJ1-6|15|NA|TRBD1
CASSPPGQGRSPLHF
TGTGCCAGCTCACCTCCGGGACAGGGAAGGTCACCCCTCCACTTT
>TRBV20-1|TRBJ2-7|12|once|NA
CSGRTVLYEQYF
TGCAGTGGGCGGACAGTGTTATACGAGCAGTACTTC
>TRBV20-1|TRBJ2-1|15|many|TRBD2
CSAPNSGRVYNEQFF
TGCAGTGCTCCGAACAGCGGGAGGGTTTACAATGAGCAGTTCTTC
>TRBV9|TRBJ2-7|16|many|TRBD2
CASSVTSSGSIYEQYF
TGTGCCAGCAGCGTAACGTCTAGCGGGAGCATTTACGAGCAGTACTTC
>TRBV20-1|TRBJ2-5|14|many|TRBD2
CSARATSGLETQYF
TGCAGTGCTAGAGCAACTAGCGGGCTCGAGACCCAGTACTTC
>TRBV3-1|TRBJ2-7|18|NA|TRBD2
CASSPAQLGGGASYEQYF
TGTGCCAGCAGCCCCGCACAGCTCGGGGGAGGGGCCTCCTACGAGCAGTACTTC
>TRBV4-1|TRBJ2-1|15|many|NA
CASSQAFGGYNEQFF
TGCGCCAGCAGCCAAGCCTTCGGAGGTTACAATGAGCAGTTCTTC
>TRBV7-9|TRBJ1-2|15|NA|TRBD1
CASSLQGALSYGYTF
TGTGCCAGCAGCTTACAGGGGGCGCTTAGCTATGGCTACACCTTC
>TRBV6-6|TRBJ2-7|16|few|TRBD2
CASSDGTSGSRYEQYF
TGTGCCAGCAGTGACGGGACTAGCGGGAGTAGGTACGAGCAGTACTTC
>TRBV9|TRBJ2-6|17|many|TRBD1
CASSAGQRFLGANVLTF
TGTGCCAGCAGCGCGGGACAGCGGTTTTTAGGGGCCAACGTCCTGACTTTC
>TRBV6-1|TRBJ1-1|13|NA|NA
CASSEPSWAEAFF
TGTGCCAGCAGTGAACCCTCTTGGGCTGAAGCTTTCTTT
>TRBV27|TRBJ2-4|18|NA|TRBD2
CASSSPLTSGRAKNIQYF
TGTGCCAGCAGTTCCCCCCTGACTAGCGGGAGGGCCAAAAACATTCAGTACTTC
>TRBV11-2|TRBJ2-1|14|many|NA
CASSAVFRGDEQFF
TGTGCCAGCAGCGCGGTGTTTAGGGGCGATGAGCAGTTCTTC
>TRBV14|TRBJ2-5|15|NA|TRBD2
CASSLLGGRQETQYF
TGTGCCAGCAGCCTCTTGGGGGGGAGACAAGAGACCCAGTACTTC
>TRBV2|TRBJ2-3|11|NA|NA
CANSEGNTQYF
TGTGCCAACAGTGAGGGGAATACGCAGTATTTT
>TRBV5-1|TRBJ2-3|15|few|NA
CASSAGGDRSDTQYF
TGCGCCAGCAGCGCCGGGGGGGACAGGTCAGATACGCAGTATTTT
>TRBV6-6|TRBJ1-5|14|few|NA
CASSYSNGGSAQHF
TGTGCCAGCAGTTACTCGAATGGGGGATCGGCCCAGCATTTT
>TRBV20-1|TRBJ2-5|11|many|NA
CSAGGTETQYF
TGCAGTGCCGGGGGAACAGAGACCCAGTACTTC
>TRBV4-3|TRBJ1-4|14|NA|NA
CASSPEGHDEKLFF
TGCGCCAGCAGCCCAGAGGGGCACGATGAAAAACTGTTTTTT
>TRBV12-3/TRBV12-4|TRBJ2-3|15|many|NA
CASSTGGTFTDTQYF
TGTGCCAGCAGTACCGGAGGGACGTTCACAGATACGCAGTATTTT